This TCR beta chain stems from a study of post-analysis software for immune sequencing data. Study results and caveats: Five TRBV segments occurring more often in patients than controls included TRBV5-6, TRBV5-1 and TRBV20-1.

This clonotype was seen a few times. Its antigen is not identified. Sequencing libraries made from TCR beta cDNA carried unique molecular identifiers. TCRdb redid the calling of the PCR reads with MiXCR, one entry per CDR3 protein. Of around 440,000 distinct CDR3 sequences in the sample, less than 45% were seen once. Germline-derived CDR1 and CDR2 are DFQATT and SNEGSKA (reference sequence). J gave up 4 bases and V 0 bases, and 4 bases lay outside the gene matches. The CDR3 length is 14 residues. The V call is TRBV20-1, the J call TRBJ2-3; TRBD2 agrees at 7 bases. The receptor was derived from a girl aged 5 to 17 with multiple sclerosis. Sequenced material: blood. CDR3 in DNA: TGCAGTGCTAGAGAAGGCGGGAGACCAGATACGCAGTATTTT. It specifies CSAREGGRPDTQYF.